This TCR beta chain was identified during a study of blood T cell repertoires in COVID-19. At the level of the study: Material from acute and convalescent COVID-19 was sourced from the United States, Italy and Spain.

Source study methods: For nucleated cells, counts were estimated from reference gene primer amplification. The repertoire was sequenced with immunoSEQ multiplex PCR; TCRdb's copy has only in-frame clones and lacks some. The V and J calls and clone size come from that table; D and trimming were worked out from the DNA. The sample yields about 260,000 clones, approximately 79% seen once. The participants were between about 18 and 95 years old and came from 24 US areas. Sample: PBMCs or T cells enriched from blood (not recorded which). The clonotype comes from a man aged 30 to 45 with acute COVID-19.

The CDR3 DNA reads as TGTGCCAGCAGCGTAGTATGGATGAGAGGGGGAATAGACTCACCCTATGGCTACACCTTC. This sequence encodes CASSVVWMRGGIDSPYGYTF. This chain joins TRBV9 and TRBJ1-2; TRBD1 is a possible D gene (6 bases). The V gene lost 0 bases and the J gene lost 4 bases, with 28 bases spanning the gap. Per germline, CDR1 SGDLS and CDR2 YYNGEE. The CDR3 is 20 residues long. Supplemented by reference TRBV9 and TRBJ1-2, the full variable domain reads DSGVTQTPKHLITATGQRVTLRCSPRSGDLSVYWYQQSLDQGLQFLIQYYNGEERAKGNILERFSAQQFPDLHSELNLSSLELGDSALYFCASSVVWMRGGIDSPYGYTFGSGTRLTVV.